The sequence of this TCR beta chain was determined in a study of cytomegalovirus exposure and HLA in healthy donors (dated by TCRdb to the late 2010s). Turning to the overall study: In an earlier analysis of some 550 of the donors, around 300 Gb of sequence data and just under 120 million unique TCR beta sequences from roughly 190 million T cells were reported. To predict cytomegalovirus infection status, the study brought together high-throughput TCR immunosequencing, statistical association of individual TCRs with disease status, and machine learning. The study used immunosequencing to profile the T cell repertoires of approximately 640 subjects and linked those repertoires to cytomegalovirus serostatus. Donor age, sex, ethnicity and CMV serostatus were collected together with the repertoire data. To decide whether each TCR beta V gene segment behaved as functional or pseudogenic, an earlier analysis of fewer than 750 of the donors relied on high-throughput TCR beta sequencing. The number of donors typed differed by locus, with about 629-630 for A, B, C, DRB1 and DQB1, over 500 for DQA1, under 610 for DPA1, and approximately 470 for DPB1. Roughly 300 gigabases of sequencing data and around 85 million unique TCR sequences made up an early release that covered over 550 HLA-typed donors. A few DR-DQ haplotypes were treated as single units for association and clustering because of strong linkage in the cohort. All discovery cohort repertoires had been generated using a single sequencing platform. HLA typing included class I and class II loci at four-digit resolution. Among 350 to 400 genotyped donors of the cohort, an average of approximately 250,000 unique TCR beta nucleotide sequences were sequenced per donor, approximately 20% of them non-productive. In addition to the first cohort of 666 subjects, a separate validation cohort of 130 or so different subjects was used. In a later genetic analysis, genome-wide SNP genotypes for 398 of the 666 donors were used, and that subset was treated as a discovery cohort. The genetic ancestry cluster associated with self-reported Caucasian donors included 81% of the roughly 400 genotyped donors. In the later analysis, no new phenotypic data were used to find candidate immune exposures; instead, reliance was placed on TCR beta sequences and their occurrence across donors. To study patterns of TCR occurrence, a later analysis re-analyzed previously published TCR beta repertoires from more than 550 donors and added high-resolution HLA genotyping. The study aimed to test whether cataloging public T cell receptors could reveal signatures of past pathogen exposure.

Broad study findings and their caveats: In an earlier analysis of over 550 of the donors, most TCR beta V segments were observed in productive rearrangements about 87% or about 30% of the time, broadly matching IMGT annotations. In a later analysis, 15,000 to 20,000 TCR beta sequences were associated with specific HLA alleles at a false discovery rate of 0.05. Some IMGT-functional V segments, including TRBV6-2 and TRBV6-3, could not be told apart with the 87-base-pair reads, so those segments were excluded. In a later genetic analysis, a missense DCLRE1C variant was associated with V-gene and J-gene trimming of TCR beta chains, and the association was replicated in an independent cohort. A later analysis found that most CMV-associated TCR beta chains appeared HLA-restricted, with HLA associations seemingly driven largely by CMV exposure. Strong co-occurrence of HLA alleles, especially DR and DQ, made assigning TCR associations to individual alleles difficult. The classifier was reported to diagnose cytomegalovirus status with high specificity and sensitivity in both the original cohort and the validation cohort. The presence/absence analyses assumed that sequencing depth was roughly uniform across donors, and that assumption may not be true. Several of the top co-occurrence clusters appeared to be linked to parvovirus B19, influenza, CMV and Epstein-Barr virus, according to a later analysis. Because counts were too low, seventeen rarely observed V segments, including chromosome 9 orphons, were excluded from the earlier analysis of fewer than 650 of the donors. HLA typing was unavailable for some donors at each locus, so association tests used only the typed subset. A later genetic analysis reported fewer N-insertions in productive TCRs among donors in an Asian-associated ancestry cluster than the approximately 700-donor mean. This cohort had only TCR beta chains sequenced, and the lack of alpha or paired-chain data limited which features could be detected. A later analysis found that HLA-associated TCR beta chains were more clonally expanded and had lower generation probabilities than equally common non-associated chains. In a later analysis, the rate of TCR association differed among HLA loci, with DRB1 alleles having the most associated TCRs and HLA-C alleles having the fewest. A few of the identified cytomegalovirus-associated TCR beta chains were confirmed in vitro to be specific for cytomegalovirus antigens. The sequencing pipeline was judged likely to have produced a cluster of highly shared sequence variants as a technical artifact. Most TCR sequences were seen in very few donors, while some public TCRs were found in many individuals. CMV serostatus was the only immune exposure information available for the cohort. According to the authors, the approach could potentially be generalized to other disease states and immunological phenotypes. The study gave a list of about 160 TCR beta chains associated with cytomegalovirus. Linkage disequilibrium might explain the correlated functional status among segregating V segments, but an unknown experimental factor could not be excluded. A further reported finding was that TCR beta sequences accurately predicted the HLA-A and HLA-B alleles for most subjects in the first cohort.

Libraries came from the immunoSEQ multiplex PCR assay. A mixture of 60 forward primers for TCR Vbeta segments and 13 reverse primers for TCR Jbeta segments was used in the multiplex PCR. The CDR3 region of rearranged TCR beta genes was amplified from genomic DNA by a multiplex PCR assay. The amplified TCR beta libraries were sequenced on the Illumina HiSeq System as 87-base-pair reads. The published analysis was carried out like this. A later analysis counted about 80 million unique TCR beta chains across the approximately 700 repertoires, and some 12 million of these chains were shared by at least two donors. Raw reads were error-corrected and collapsed into unique sequences by a nearest-neighbor algorithm in which closely related sequences were merged to remove PCR and sequencing errors. CDR3 sequences were aligned to IMGT reference sequences to assign V, D and J gene segments. For a sequence to be retained, a match of at least six nucleotides to both a V gene segment and a J gene segment was required. A rearrangement was called productive if the CDR3 had no stop codons and remained in frame with V and J, and every other rearrangement was called non-productive. Following IMGT convention, CDR3 was defined as the stretch from the second conserved V-encoded cysteine to the conserved J-encoded phenylalanine. Sequences without an unambiguous match to a single V gene segment were excluded from the earlier analysis of several hundred of the donors. In an earlier analysis of a few hundred of the donors, a V segment was called functional when productive rearrangements were above 56.7%, and segregating when the standard deviation between donors exceeded 5%. A statistical classification framework was built for diagnosing cytomegalovirus status from the catalog of TCR beta chain sequences. A later analysis assigned V and J genes by comparing TCR nucleotide sequences with IMGT/GENE-DB human TR gene sequences. A later analysis assigned CDR3 sequences and most-parsimonious VDJ recombination scenarios with the TCRdist pipeline. A later analysis defined each TCR beta chain by its CDR3 amino acid sequence plus V-gene family, and excluded reads lacking a unique V-gene family. To address suspected cross-contamination and a sequencing artifact, a later analysis removed roughly 640 highly shared, low-generation-probability nucleotide sequences. For each public chain, a later analysis derived a clonal expansion index from normalized ranks of inferred template counts within each repertoire. In a later analysis, generation probabilities were computed using a VDJ recombination model fitted to out-of-frame rearrangements, and the results were checked against IGoR. In a later analysis, TCR-TCR, TCR-HLA and TCR-CMV co-occurrence was scored with hypergeometric tests, and a repertoire-size bias correction was applied to TCR pairs. To estimate false discovery rates, a later analysis permuted the HLA or CMV assignments 20 times. In a later analysis, co-occurring TCRs were grouped with DBSCAN, and TCRdist sequence similarity was added when clustering was performed within HLA-allele-positive subsets. Repertoires with fewer than 30,000 or more than 120,000 public chains, plus five repertoires with anomalous nucleotide sharing, were excluded from co-occurrence clustering. Sourced from immuneACCESS, this table was stored by TCRdb with only in-frame sequences that have V and J called. A share of the clones is absent; for the studies checked, an unresolved V gene accounts for under half, and the remainder has no known explanation. Clone size and the V and J calls come from that table; the DNA yielded D and trimming. This sample holds more than 200,000 clones; over 60% were observed only once. The top ten constitute less than 2% of the sample.

This clone was seen once. Its antigen target is currently unknown. No much larger clonotype is one base removed from it; base qualities were not supplied. The germline V gene (reference sequence) gives CDR1 as SGHAT and CDR2 as FQDESV. Trimming accounts for 5 bases at V and 2 bases at J, while the number of junction bases matched to no gene is 8. The CDR3, from cysteine to phenylalanine, totals 15 residues. The read is trimmed to its CDR3 DNA, 45 bases read in frame from base 1. The cohort was made up of approximately 700 healthy bone marrow donors. At the time of sampling, all cohort members were nominally healthy, though unrecorded immune exposures were likely present. The donor was CMV seronegative and was included in the group of several hundred seronegative cohort members. Every donor gave a peripheral blood sample, and the peripheral blood mononuclear cells from that sample were used for TCR beta sequencing. The Qiagen DNeasy Blood Extraction Kit was used to extract genomic DNA from the blood cell samples.

The chain joins TRBV11-1 to TRBJ1-2, with 7 bases aligning to TRBD1. The TCR was taken from a male donor in good health and CMV-seronegative. The sample was PBMCs. The nucleotide sequence is given as TGTGCCAGCAGCATGGACAGGTCGCGCAACTATGGCTACACCTTC. This sequence encodes CASSMDRSRNYGYTF.